The present T cell receptor beta chain was sequenced within a study of blood T cell repertoires in COVID-19. Measured with immunoSEQ multiplex PCR; TCRdb has only the in-frame clones, and not every one. The sample records about 160,000 clones, approximately 86% being singletons. The germline CDR1 and CDR2 sequences are SGHTA and FQGNSA. CDR3 size: 13 residues. V dropped 7 bases and J dropped 2 bases, with 11 bases sitting between them. This TCR was recovered from a man between 60 and 70 years old with COVID-19, enrolled during active disease. The specimen sequenced was peripheral blood. This sequence joins TRBV7-2 and TRBJ1-1; D is unclear. The CDR3 sequence is CASTRSTNTEAFF. In DNA form, the CDR3 reads TGTGCCAGCACCCGAAGCACCAACACTGAAGCTTTCTTT.